This TCR beta chain emerged from a study of T cell changes during pregnancy in multiple sclerosis. CDR1 and CDR2 (germline): SEHNR, FQNEAQ (reference sequence). J lost 6 bases, V lost 1 base, and 4 bases had no gene match. There are 14 residues in the CDR3. Profiled with immunoSEQ multiplex PCR; TCRdb holds only in-frame clones, not every one. In the table there are 50,000 to 60,000 clones, around 93% of which are singletons. The source of this sequence is a female donor in good health, enrolled as a control in a pregnancy study. Source: peripheral blood, taken after pregnancy. This chain connects TRBV7-9 to TRBJ2-3; 7 bases are shared with TRBD1. CDR3 loop: CASSLVTGMDTQYF. CDR3 DNA sequence: TGTGCCAGCAGCTTAGTGACAGGGATGGATACGCAGTATTTT.